One sample yielded the 32 T cell receptor beta chains listed below, sequenced in a study of blood T cell repertoires in COVID-19. Data came from immunoSEQ multiplex PCR; TCRdb stores just in-frame clones and leaves some out. The sample has hundreds of thousands of clones; about 90% are singletons. Sample: peripheral blood. The receptors here all came from a man between 18 and 29 years old with COVID-19, enrolled during active disease.

This clone was detected once. The rearrangement links TRBV19 to TRBJ1-4; possible D gene TRBD1, 6 bases. Trimming stripped 2 bases from V and 6 bases from J, with 13 bases between. Germline assignment: CDR1 LNHDA and CDR2 SQIVND (reference sequence). The CDR3 runs 15 residues. CDR3 loop: CASSIYTGPDEKLFF. Here the CDR3 DNA reads TGTGCCAGTAGTATATACACAGGGCCGGATGAAAAACTGTTTTTT.

The V gene is TRBV6-5, the J gene TRBJ2-5, with 7 bases lining up with TRBD1. With V trimmed by 4 bases and J by 5 bases, 13 bases remained unmatched. The CDR3 totals 16 residues. The V gene's germline CDR1 is MNHEY and CDR2 SVGAGI. DNA for the CDR3: TGTGCCAGCAGTTTTTGGCAGGGGGAGATGACGGAGACCCAGTACTTC. This gives the protein CASSFWQGEMTETQYF.

J is TRBJ2-1 and V is TRBV28; 7 bases are a match to TRBD1. This CDR3 is built from 15 residues. Germline CDR1 and CDR2: MDHEN and SYDVKM. The V segment lost 6 bases and the J segment 4 bases; nucleotides outside the gene matches: 9. For the CDR3, the DNA is TGTGCCAGCAGCAGCGACAGGGAATGGTACAATGAGCAGTTCTTC. Protein sequence: CASSSDREWYNEQFF.

This chain uses TRBV15 with TRBJ2-1, with D maybe TRBD2 (6 bases). V was cut by 0 bases and J by 8 bases, with 8 bases left in between. The CDR3 covers 13 residues. CDR1 LNHNV and CDR2 YYDKDF come from the germline V gene (reference sequence). The CDR3 protein is CATSRDWGDEQFF. DNA of the CDR3: TGTGCCACCAGCAGAGATTGGGGGGATGAGCAGTTCTTC.

The chain uses TRBV30 and TRBJ1-5, with unresolved D. V lost 0 bases and J 6 bases, leaving 12 bases between the germline ends. The CDR3 spans 14 residues. Germline CDR1 and CDR2: GTSNPN and SVGIG (reference sequence). The DNA of the CDR3 is TGTGCCTGGAGTGTAGCGGGGTCTGGTCAGCCCCAGCATTTT. Encoded protein: CAWSVAGSGQPQHF.

The CDR3: CASSLTYELAGTGELFF. The DNA for the CDR3 is TGTGCCAGCAGCTTAACGTACGAACTAGCGGGGACCGGGGAGCTGTTTTTT. The chain recombines TRBV7-3 with TRBJ2-2, with 10 positions matching TRBD2. The CDR3 runs 17 residues. From germline, CDR1 is SGHTA and CDR2 FQGTGA. Trimming at V came to 0 bases and at J to 5 bases, leaving 6 bases not matched to a gene.

This chain uses TRBV18 with TRBJ2-7; D might be TRBD2 (5 bases). Trimming shortened V by 3 bases and J by 3 bases, and 12 bases separated the two germline ends. The CDR3 length is 14 residues. Germline CDR1 KGHSH, CDR2 LQKENI. The CDR3 protein is CASSPDYRLYEQYF. CDR3 DNA: TGTGCCAGCTCACCCGACTACCGGCTCTACGAGCAGTACTTC.

The chain links TRBV7-9 to TRBJ2-1, with 9 positions matching TRBD2. This CDR3 is built from 18 residues. Germline-derived CDR1 and CDR2 are SEHNR and FQNEAQ (reference sequence). Trimming cost V 5 bases and J 7 bases; bases outside gene matches: 18. The CDR3 spells CASSTTGTSRRGFNEQFF. CDR3 sequence (DNA): TGTGCCAGCAGCACAACCGGGACTAGCAGACGAGGGTTTAATGAGCAGTTCTTC.

In its sample, this clone was seen once. The J gene is TRBJ1-1, the V gene TRBV23-1, with D tentatively TRBD1 (5 bases). TRBV23-1 is an ORF, with its function uncertain. The CDR3 totals 17 residues. Trimming took off 6 bases at V and 5 bases at J, with 25 bases between the two ends. CDR3 amino acids: CASRPQHDQGRGTEAFF. The CDR3, as DNA: TGCGCCAGCAGACCCCAACACGACCAGGGTCGGGGGACTGAAGCTTTCTTT.

The CDR3 loop reads CASSPGLASDTQYF. The DNA of the CDR3 is TGTGCCAGCAGCCCTGGACTAGCATCAGATACGCAGTATTTT. This chain connects TRBV7-2 to TRBJ2-3, with 8 bases fitting TRBD2. CDR1 SGHTA and CDR2 FQGNSA come from the germline V gene. The CDR3 loop spans 14 amino acids. The J segment lost 4 bases and the V segment lost 5 bases, leaving 5 bases of the junction unmatched.

V and J are TRBV11-2 and TRBJ2-5; 13 bases align to TRBD2. CDR1 is SGHAT, CDR2 FQNNGV, per germline. The CDR3 sequence is 16 residues long. With 2 bases clipped from V and 5 bases from J, the junction kept 5 bases outside the gene matches. The CDR3 sequence is CASSLYTSGGAETQYF. CDR3 DNA sequence: TGTGCCAGCAGCTTATATACTAGCGGGGGGGCGGAGACCCAGTACTTC.

The chain couples TRBV13 to TRBJ1-3, with 8 bases matching TRBD1. This CDR3 has 15 amino acids. V was pared by 1 base and J by 2 bases, with 1 base of the junction left unmatched. The germline V gene has CDR1 PRHDT and CDR2 FYEKMQ (reference sequence). The CDR3 protein is CASSLDRGTGNTIYF. The CDR3 DNA follows: TGTGCCAGCAGCTTAGACAGGGGGACTGGAAACACCATATATTTT.

The chain carries TRBV4-2 and TRBJ2-7, with a weak D call TRBD1 (5 bases). This CDR3 has 15 residues. Germline CDR1 reads LGHNA; CDR2 reads YNFKEQ. Trimming removed 0 bases at V and 4 bases at J, with 13 bases between. This CDR3 is CASSQDVGRAYEQYF. The CDR3 nucleotides are TGTGCCAGCAGCCAAGACGTGGGCAGGGCGTACGAGCAGTACTTC.

This chain connects TRBV5-6 to TRBJ2-1; perhaps TRBD2 as D (6 bases). The germline CDR1 and CDR2 sequences are SGHDT and YYEEEE. The ends were cut back, 3 bases at V and 8 bases at J, with 18 bases in the middle. CDR3 size: 15 residues. The CDR3 reads CASSWGTGTGDEQFF. The CDR3 coding sequence is TGTGCCAGCAGCTGGGGGACCGGGACTGGGGATGAGCAGTTCTTC. Full variable domain (remainder filled in from reference TRBV5-6 and TRBJ2-1): DAGVTQSPTHLIKTRGQQVTLRCSPKSGHDTVSWYQQALGQGPQFIFQYYEEEERQRGNFPDRFSGHQFPNYSSELNVNALLLGDSALYLCASSWGTGTGDEQFFGPGTRLTVL.

The V call is TRBV18, the J call TRBJ1-1; a possible D gene is TRBD1 (6 bases). Trimming took off 6 bases at V and 7 bases at J, with 15 bases between the two ends. Per the germline V gene, CDR1 is KGHSH and CDR2 is LQKENI. The length of the CDR3 is 13 residues. Here the CDR3 reads CASSHGQKREAFF. In nucleotides, the CDR3 is TGTGCCAGCTCCCACGGACAGAAGCGTGAAGCTTTCTTT.

This clone has just one count. The rearrangement links TRBV13 to TRBJ2-3; 7 bases align to TRBD1. V was clipped by 0 bases and J by 0 bases; unmatched bases: 3. CDR3 length: 16 residues. Germline CDR1 PRHDT, CDR2 FYEKMQ (reference sequence). In nucleotides, the CDR3 is TGTGCCAGCAGCTTAGGGGACAGGCTTAGCACAGATACGCAGTATTTT. Translation gives CASSLGDRLSTDTQYF.

J is TRBJ2-7 and V is TRBV18; possible D gene TRBD1, 6 bases. The germline gives CDR1 KGHSH, CDR2 LQKENI. The V end was cut by 4 bases, the J end by 1 base, with 11 bases between. The CDR3 loop spans 14 amino acids. The CDR3 bases are TGTGCCAGCTCACGCACCGGACAGTCCTACGAGCAGTACTTC. Translating it yields CASSRTGQSYEQYF.

This sequence joins TRBV6-5 and TRBJ1-3; D remains unclear. The length of the CDR3 is 12 residues. With 6 bases removed from V and 3 bases from J, the gap between germline ends came to 6 bases. The germline V gene encodes CDR1 MNHEY and CDR2 SVGAGI. CDR3: CASSGFGNTIYF. The DNA for the CDR3 is TGTGCCAGCAGCGGGTTTGGAAACACCATATATTTT.

V and J are TRBV7-9 and TRBJ2-3; 14 bases are a match to TRBD2. The CDR3 has 17 residues. V lost 1 base and J lost 1; bases outside the gene matches: 1. Germline-derived CDR1 and CDR2 are SEHNR and FQNEAQ (reference sequence). CDR3 sequence reads: CASSLGGLAGGTDTQYF. CDR3 sequence (DNA): TGTGCCAGCAGCTTAGGGGGACTAGCGGGGGGCACAGATACGCAGTATTTT.

The chain combines TRBV19 with TRBJ2-7; unclear D gene. V was trimmed by 1 base and J by 3 bases, leaving 13 bases between them. The CDR3 extends over 15 amino acids. Germline values: CDR1 LNHDA, CDR2 SQIVND (reference sequence). The CDR3 bases are TGTGCCAGTAGTATAGGGGTCGGAGTTCGCTACGAGCAGTACTTC. As protein: CASSIGVGVRYEQYF.

The chain carries TRBV19 and TRBJ2-1; 7 bases agree with TRBD2. Trimming took 5 bases from V and 6 from J; bases not matched to a gene: 10. This CDR3 is 15 amino acids long. The germline gives CDR1 LNHDA, CDR2 SQIVND (reference sequence). CDR3 sequence reads: CASSASSGKSNEQFF. The CDR3 nucleotides read TGTGCCAGTAGTGCTTCAAGCGGGAAGAGCAATGAGCAGTTCTTC.

The chain recombines TRBV7-9 with TRBJ1-1; 10 bases line up with TRBD1. The ends lost 2 bases at V and 3 bases at J; junction bases unmatched: 12. The CDR3 has 18 residues. The V gene's germline CDR1 is SEHNR and CDR2 FQNEAQ (reference sequence). The CDR3 region has the DNA TGTGCCAGCAGCTTAACCCCCTCGGTGACAGGGGGCGACACTGAAGCTTTCTTT. Translated: CASSLTPSVTGGDTEAFF.

This clone appeared a single time. The chain employs TRBV6-5 and TRBJ1-1; 9 nucleotides match TRBD1. The CDR3 has 12 amino acids. The J segment lost 9 bases and the V segment lost 4 bases, leaving 3 bases of the junction unmatched. Germline lookup yields CDR1 MNHEY and CDR2 SVGAGI. The CDR3 loop reads CASSWGQGQAFF. DNA for the CDR3: TGTGCCAGCAGTTGGGGACAGGGCCAAGCTTTCTTT.

This rearrangement joins TRBV30 to TRBJ2-5; unclear D gene. V dropped 0 bases and J dropped 5 bases, with 10 bases sitting between them. The CDR3 has 13 residues. CDR1 is GTSNPN and CDR2 is SVGIG in the germline V gene (reference sequence). In DNA, the CDR3 is TGTGCCTGGAGTGTTAAGAGTCGGGAGACCCAGTACTTC. The encoded protein is CAWSVKSRETQYF.

For this clone: A much more abundant neighbour one base away suggests this may be a read error. CDR3 DNA sequence: TGTGCCAGCAGCCAAGACAGGGACGAGCAGTACTTC. Encoded protein: CASSQDRDEQYF. The rearrangement uses TRBV14 and TRBJ2-7, with D possibly TRBD1 on 5 matching bases. This CDR3 region has 12 residues. Trimming removed 0 bases at V and 5 bases at J, with 5 bases between. Germline CDR1 SGHDN, CDR2 FVKESK.

The genes are TRBV2 and TRBJ2-1; 10 bases agree with TRBD2. Germline CDR1 is SNHLY and CDR2 is FYNNEI. The J segment lost 9 bases and the V segment lost 7 bases, leaving 9 bases of the junction unmatched. This CDR3 comprises 14 residues. CDR3 DNA: TGTGCCAGCATGTCAGCGGGGGGGTCGAGTGAGCAGTTCTTC. It encodes CASMSAGGSSEQFF.

The rearrangement uses TRBV11-2 and TRBJ1-6; 9 bases line up with TRBD1. Germline V CDR1 and CDR2: SGHAT, FQNNGV. The CDR3 is made up of 16 amino acids. V dropped 3 bases and J dropped 9; count of bases not matched to a gene: 9. The CDR3 sequence is CASSFRDRDRASPLHF. The CDR3 region has the DNA TGTGCCAGCAGCTTCCGAGACCGGGACAGGGCTTCACCCCTCCACTTT.

This rearrangement joins TRBV29-1 to TRBJ1-1; D remains unclear. Trimming removed 4 bases from V and 2 bases from J, with 8 bases in between. Germline CDR1 and CDR2: SQVTM and ANQGSEA. This CDR3 is 12 amino acids long. The CDR3 sequence: CSVGHRNTEAFF. CDR3 nucleotide sequence: TGCAGCGTTGGCCATAGAAACACTGAAGCTTTCTTT. Full variable domain (missing parts from reference TRBV29-1 and TRBJ1-1): SAVISQKPSRDICQRGTSLTIQCQVDSQVTMMFWYRQQPGQSLTLIATANQGSEATYESGFVIDKFPISRPNLTFSTLTVSNMSPEDSSIYLCSVGHRNTEAFFGQGTRLTVV.

This chain links TRBV6-5 with TRBJ2-7; D remains ambiguous. The germline CDR1 and CDR2 sequences are MNHEY and SVGAGI. The germline V and J ends were trimmed by 7 bases and 2 bases, with 15 bases remaining between them. The CDR3 is 14 residues long. CDR3 loop: CASTRTGGTYEQYF. The CDR3 coding sequence is TGTGCCAGCACCCGCACCGGCGGTACCTACGAGCAGTACTTC.

This chain links TRBV3-1 (or the pseudogene TRBV3-2) with TRBJ2-3; maybe TRBD1 (6 bases). Germline values: CDR1 LGHDT, CDR2 YNNKEL (reference sequence). The V and J ends lost 6 bases and 7 bases respectively, with 17 bases between them. This CDR3 region has 14 residues. CDR3 nucleotides: TGTGCCAGCAGTTATCGACAGGACGGGCATACGCAGTATTTT. Its translation: CASSYRQDGHTQYF.

The chain has TRBV3-1 (or the pseudogene TRBV3-2) and TRBJ1-3, with unresolved D. Germline assignment: CDR1 LGHDT and CDR2 YNNKEL (reference sequence). The germline V and J ends were trimmed by 2 bases and 1 base, with 3 bases remaining between them. This CDR3 is 13 amino acids long. The CDR3 coding sequence is TGTGCCAGCAGCCAAACATCTGGAAACACCATATATTTT. This gives the protein CASSQTSGNTIYF.

This chain links TRBV6-5 with TRBJ1-5, with 12 bases aligning to TRBD1. With 6 bases clipped from V and 3 bases from J, the junction kept 3 bases outside the gene matches. This CDR3 spans 15 amino acids. Germline V gives CDR1 MNHEY, CDR2 SVGAGI. The CDR3 spells CASRGTGGTNQPQHF. As DNA, the CDR3 is TGTGCCAGCAGGGGGACAGGGGGCACCAATCAGCCCCAGCATTTT.